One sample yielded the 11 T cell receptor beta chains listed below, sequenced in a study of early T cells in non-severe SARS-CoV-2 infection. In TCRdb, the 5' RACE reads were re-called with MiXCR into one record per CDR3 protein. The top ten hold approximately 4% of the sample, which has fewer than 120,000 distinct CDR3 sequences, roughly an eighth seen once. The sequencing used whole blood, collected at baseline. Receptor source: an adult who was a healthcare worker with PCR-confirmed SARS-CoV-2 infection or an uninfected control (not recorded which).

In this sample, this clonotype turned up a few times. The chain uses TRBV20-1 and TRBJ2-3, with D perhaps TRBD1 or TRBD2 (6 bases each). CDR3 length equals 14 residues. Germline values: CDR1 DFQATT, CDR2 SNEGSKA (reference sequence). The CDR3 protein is CSAVEGGRTDTQYF. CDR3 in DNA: TGCAGCGCCGTGGAGGGGGGACGCACAGATACGCAGTATTTT.

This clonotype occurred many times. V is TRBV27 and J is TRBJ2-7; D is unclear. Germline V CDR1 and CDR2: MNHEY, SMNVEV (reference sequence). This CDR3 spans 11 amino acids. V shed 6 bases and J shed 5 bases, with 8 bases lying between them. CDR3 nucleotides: TGTGCCAGCAGCAACTTCGACGAGCAGTACTTC. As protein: CASSNFDEQYF.

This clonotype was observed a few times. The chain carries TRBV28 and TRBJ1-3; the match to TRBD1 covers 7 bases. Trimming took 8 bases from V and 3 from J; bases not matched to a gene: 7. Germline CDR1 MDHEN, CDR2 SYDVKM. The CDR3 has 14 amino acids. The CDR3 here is CASATDRVGNTIYF. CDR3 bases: TGTGCCAGCGCAACCGACAGGGTTGGAAACACCATATATTTT. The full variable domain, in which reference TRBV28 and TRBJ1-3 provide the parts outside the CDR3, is DVKVTQSSRYLVKRTGEKVFLECVQDMDHENMFWYRQDPGLGLRLIYFSYDVKMKEKGDIPEGYSVSREKKERFSLILESASTNQTSMYLCASATDRVGNTIYFGEGSWLTVV.

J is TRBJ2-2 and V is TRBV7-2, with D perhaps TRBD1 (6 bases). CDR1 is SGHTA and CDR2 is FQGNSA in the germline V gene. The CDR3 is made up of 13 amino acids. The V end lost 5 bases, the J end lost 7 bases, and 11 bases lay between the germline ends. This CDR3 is CASSQQGLGELFF. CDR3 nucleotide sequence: TGTGCCAGCAGCCAACAGGGTCTCGGGGAGCTGTTTTTT.

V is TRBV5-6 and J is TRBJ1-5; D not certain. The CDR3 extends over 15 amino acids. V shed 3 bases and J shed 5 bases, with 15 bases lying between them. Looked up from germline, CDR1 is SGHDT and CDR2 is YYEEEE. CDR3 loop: CASSYLGPPDQPQHF. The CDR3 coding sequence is TGTGCCAGCAGCTATCTGGGCCCCCCAGATCAGCCCCAGCATTTT.

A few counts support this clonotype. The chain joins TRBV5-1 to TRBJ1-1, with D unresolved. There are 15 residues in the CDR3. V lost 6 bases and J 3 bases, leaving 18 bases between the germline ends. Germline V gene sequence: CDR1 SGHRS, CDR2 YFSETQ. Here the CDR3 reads CASNPTTRQDTEAFF. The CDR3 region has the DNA TGCGCCAGCAATCCAACGACGAGGCAGGACACTGAAGCTTTCTTT.

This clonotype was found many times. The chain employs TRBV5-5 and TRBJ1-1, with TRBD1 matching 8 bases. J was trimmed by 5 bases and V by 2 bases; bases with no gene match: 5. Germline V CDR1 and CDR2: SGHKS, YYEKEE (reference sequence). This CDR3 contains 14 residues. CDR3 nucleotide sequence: TGTGCCAGCAGCTTTGGACAGGGAAAGACTGAAGCTTTCTTT. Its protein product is CASSFGQGKTEAFF.

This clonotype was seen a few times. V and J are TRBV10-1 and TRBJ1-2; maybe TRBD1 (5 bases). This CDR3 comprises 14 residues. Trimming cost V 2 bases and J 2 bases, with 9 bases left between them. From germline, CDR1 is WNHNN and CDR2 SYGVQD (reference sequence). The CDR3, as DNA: TGCGCCAGCAGTGAGCCCGACAGAAACTATGGCTACACCTTC. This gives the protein CASSEPDRNYGYTF.

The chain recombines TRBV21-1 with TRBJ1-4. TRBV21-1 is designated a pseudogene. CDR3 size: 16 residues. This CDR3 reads CASSKSPYATNEKLFF. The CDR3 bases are TGTGCCAGCAGCAAATCCCCGTACGCAACTAATGAAAAACTGTTTTTT.

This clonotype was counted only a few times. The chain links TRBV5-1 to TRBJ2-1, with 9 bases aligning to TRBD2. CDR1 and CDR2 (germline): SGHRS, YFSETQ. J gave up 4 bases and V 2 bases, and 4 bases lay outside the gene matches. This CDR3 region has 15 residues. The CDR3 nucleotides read TGCGCCAGCAGCTTACTAGCGGGCCTTTACAATGAGCAGTTCTTC. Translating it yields CASSLLAGLYNEQFF.

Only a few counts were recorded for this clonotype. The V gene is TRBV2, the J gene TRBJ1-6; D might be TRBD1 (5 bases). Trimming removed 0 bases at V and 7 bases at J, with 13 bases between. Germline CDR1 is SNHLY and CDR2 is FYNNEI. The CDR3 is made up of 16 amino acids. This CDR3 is CASSEALGHLNSPLHF. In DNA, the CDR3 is TGTGCCAGCAGTGAAGCGCTAGGACACCTAAATTCACCCCTCCACTTT.